One sample yielded the 15 T cell receptor beta chains listed below, sequenced in a study of T cells in Graves' hyperthyroidism and ophthalmopathy. The investigators amplified TCR beta CDR3 regions from RNA transcripts. RT-PCR in the first round (using the HTBI primer set) targeted the TCR CDR3. Each CDR3 protein gets one entry after TCRdb re-called the multiplex PCR reads with MiXCR. This table holds 370,000 or so distinct CDR3 sequences, around 16% found once. The sequenced material came from blood. Receptors originate from a woman aged 18-29 years with Graves' hyperthyroidism that later progressed to Graves' ophthalmopathy.

This clonotype was counted ten times or more. The chain uses TRBV2 and TRBJ2-5; 9 nucleotides agree with TRBD2. Losses at the gene ends were 3 bases for V and 5 bases for J; bases not matched to a gene: 7. The CDR3 consists of 15 residues. CDR1 is SNHLY, CDR2 FYNNEI, per germline. This chain's CDR3 is CASSDRGLAGETQYF. The CDR3 region has the DNA TGTGCCAGCAGTGACAGGGGACTAGCCGGCGAGACCCAGTACTTC.

This clonotype was picked up many times. V gene TRBV28 combines with J gene TRBJ1-1; tentatively, D is TRBD1 (6 bases). Deletions cut 1 base from V and 2 bases from J, with 11 bases between. The CDR3 runs to 15 residues. Germline lookup yields CDR1 MDHEN and CDR2 SYDVKM. The CDR3 protein is CASSLYRVSNTEAFF. Here the CDR3 DNA reads TGTGCCAGCAGTTTATACAGGGTTAGCAACACTGAAGCTTTCTTT.

This clonotype was detected many times. The rearrangement links TRBV7-8 to TRBJ2-1; 7 nucleotides align to TRBD1. Germline CDR1 SGHVS, CDR2 FQNEAQ. There are 14 residues in the CDR3. Germline trimming cut 6 bases from V and 5 bases from J; bases unmatched to any gene: 7. CDR3 amino acids: CASSFGTDDNEQFF. CDR3 coding DNA: TGTGCCAGCAGTTTCGGGACAGATGACAATGAGCAGTTCTTC.

This clonotype was recorded many times. V usage is TRBV9 and J usage is TRBJ2-7, with D tentatively TRBD2 (7 bases). The CDR3 sequence is 15 residues long. V lost 0 bases and J 2 bases, leaving 12 bases between the germline ends. Germline V gene sequence: CDR1 SGDLS, CDR2 YYNGEE. The CDR3 nucleotides read TGTGCCAGCAGCGTAGGGGGGGGCCCTACCTACGAGCAGTACTTC. Translation: CASSVGGGPTYEQYF.

This clonotype was observed many times. The V gene is TRBV28, the J gene TRBJ2-1, with 7 positions matching TRBD2. CDR1 and CDR2 from the germline V gene are MDHEN and SYDVKM. This CDR3 spans 14 amino acids. The V segment lost 7 bases and the J segment 0 bases; nucleotides outside the gene matches: 3. CDR3 bases: TGTGCCAGCACTGGCGGGAGCTCCTACAATGAGCAGTTCTTC. As protein: CASTGGSSYNEQFF.

Only a few counts were recorded for this clonotype. This may be a read error: a much more frequent sequence differs by one nucleotide. This rearrangement joins TRBV6-2 or TRBV6-3 to TRBJ2-7; 9 bases line up with TRBD1. The CDR3 is 15 residues long. The germline V gene encodes CDR1 MNHEY and CDR2 SVGEGT. CDR3 sequence reads: CTSSTPGQGGYEQYF. The CDR3 region has the DNA TGTACCAGCAGTACCCCGGGACAGGGCGGCTACGAGCAGTACTTC.

This clonotype was observed at least ten times. The rearrangement uses TRBV18 and TRBJ2-5, with TRBD1 matching 9 bases. Losses at the gene ends were 1 base for V and 0 bases for J; bases not matched to a gene: 6. Germline lookup yields CDR1 KGHSH and CDR2 LQKENI. This CDR3 is 17 amino acids long. The CDR3 nucleotides are TGTGCCAGCTCACCACAAGACAGGGACAGGGACCAAGAGACCCAGTACTTC. It is translated as CASSPQDRDRDQETQYF.

This clonotype was counted many times. This chain links TRBV6-1 with TRBJ2-7; TRBD1 is a possible D gene (5 bases). From germline, CDR1 is MNHNS and CDR2 SASEGT. V lost 6 bases to trimming and J lost 6 bases, with 15 bases between them. The CDR3 contains 13 residues. The CDR3 sequence: CASRVQGWGEQYF. The CDR3 coding sequence is TGTGCCAGCAGAGTTCAGGGATGGGGCGAGCAGTACTTC.

This clonotype was detected many times. This rearrangement joins TRBV6-5 to TRBJ2-7; a weak D match, TRBD2 (5 bases). V lost 2 bases and J 4 bases, leaving 15 bases between the germline ends. Germline CDR1 is MNHEY and CDR2 is SVGAGI. CDR3 size: 15 residues. Written as DNA, the CDR3 is TGTGCCAGCAGTTACGCAGGACTTGCCTTGTACGAGCAGTACTTC. It codes for CASSYAGLALYEQYF.

Many counts were recorded for this clonotype. The genes are TRBV2 and TRBJ1-4; maybe TRBD1 (5 bases). This CDR3 contains 16 residues. Per germline, CDR1 SNHLY and CDR2 FYNNEI. The V gene lost 0 bases and the J gene lost 8 bases, with 16 bases spanning the gap. CDR3: CASSEALRTQGEKLFF. CDR3 nucleotide sequence: TGTGCCAGCAGTGAAGCGCTTCGGACCCAGGGCGAAAAACTGTTTTTT.

This clonotype was detected many times. The CDR3 spells CASSAYGYTF. As DNA, the CDR3 is TGTGCCAGCAGTGCCTATGGCTACACCTTC. The chain couples TRBV2 to TRBJ1-2; D is uncertain. Germline loops: CDR1 SNHLY, CDR2 FYNNEI. V lost 4 bases and J 4 bases, leaving 1 base between the germline ends. This CDR3 spans 10 amino acids.

This clonotype has only a few counts. The chain couples TRBV20-1 to TRBJ1-1; 11 nucleotides align to TRBD1. CDR1 DFQATT and CDR2 SNEGSKA come from the germline V gene (reference sequence). There are 14 residues in the CDR3. With 7 bases clipped from V and 4 bases from J, the junction kept 8 bases outside the gene matches. CDR3 nucleotides: TGCAGTGTTAGGACAGGGGGCGGTGGCACTGAAGCTTTCTTT. Protein sequence: CSVRTGGGGTEAFF.

The rearrangement joins TRBV4-3 to TRBJ2-2; 7 bases map to TRBD2. With 0 bases clipped from V and 5 bases from J, the junction kept 18 bases outside the gene matches. This CDR3 region has 20 residues. Germline V gene lookup returns CDR1 LGHNA and CDR2 YSLEER. CDR3 residues: CASSQDFGHNAGVGTGELFF. The CDR3 coding sequence is TGCGCCAGCAGCCAAGATTTCGGGCACAATGCGGGAGTTGGTACCGGGGAGCTGTTTTTT.

The CDR3 loop is CATSTGTSGSWDEQFF. The CDR3, as DNA: TGTGCCACCAGCACCGGGACTAGCGGGAGCTGGGATGAGCAGTTCTTC. The chain is built from TRBV15 and TRBJ2-1; 14 bases are shared with TRBD2. The ends lost 4 bases at V and 8 bases at J; junction bases unmatched: 7. CDR3 length: 16 residues. The V gene's germline CDR1 is LNHNV and CDR2 YYDKDF (reference sequence).

This clonotype was recorded many times. V and J are TRBV7-9 and TRBJ1-1; no firm D call. The V end was cut by 5 bases, the J end by 3 bases, with 1 base between. This CDR3 spans 10 amino acids. CDR1 is SEHNR and CDR2 is FQNEAQ in the germline V gene (reference sequence). The CDR3 bases are TGTGCCAGCAGCCACACTGAAGCTTTCTTT. Translated: CASSHTEAFF.